This TCR beta chain was recorded in a study of Ad26.COV2.S vaccination and SARS-CoV-2 variants (TCRdb year 2021). With respect to the entire study: Donors in the vaccine arm were drawn from COV1001, a multicentre, randomized, double-blind, placebo-controlled phase I-IIa trial testing Ad26.COV2.S in healthy adults. The TCR-sequenced set comprised roughly 30 samples: 19 Ad26.COV2.S vaccine recipients, 5 placebo recipients and 8 SARS-CoV-2 convalescent individuals. TCRbeta repertoire sequencing was used to assess the specificity and breadth of SARS-CoV-2-reactive T cell receptors after Ad26.COV2.S vaccination. Investigators did not know the trial group allocation while performing experiments and assessing outcomes. Participants in the trial were split at random into five groups of five each, receiving low-dose or high-dose Ad26.COV2.S once or twice, or else placebo on both occasions. Ad26.COV2.S was given intramuscularly at 5x10^10 or 1x10^11 viral particles, as a single shot or as two shots 56 days apart. Results and caveats for the whole study, not just this receptor: The study lacked the statistical power to compare responses across vaccine doses or regimens. Vaccine and placebo recipients had similar non-spike TCR breadth, a finding consistent with the vaccine containing only spike. It was noted by the authors that total T cell responses may have been underestimated by the TCR breadth and depth analyses. Substantial breadth of spike-specific CD8+ and CD4+ T cell responses was reported after vaccination. Ad26.COV2.S recipients had higher spike-specific TCR breadth than placebo recipients (P = 0.0014).

The immunoSEQ Assay was used to sequence TCRbeta CDR3 regions. After extraction, genomic DNA underwent amplification by bias-controlled multiplex PCR, followed by high-throughput sequencing. Processing in the source paper ran as follows. To quantify the absolute abundance of each unique TCRbeta CDR3 region, sequences were collapsed and filtered. Usable DNA was measured by amplifying reference genes present in all nucleated cells, and TCRbeta template counts were normalized to that usable DNA to estimate T cell fraction. Repertoire TCRs were annotated as SARS-CoV-2-specific by exact matching of V gene, CDR3 amino acid sequence and J gene to a known reactive TCR set. The reference SARS-CoV-2 TCR set was obtained from MIRA and was filtered for enrichment in COVID-19-positive ImmuneCODE repertoires, whereby public or cross-reactive TCRs were removed. Drawing on the MIRA antigens, annotated TCRs were analysed further at the level of specific ORF or position within ORF. Depth was the summed frequency of annotated unique rearrangements, while breadth was defined as annotated unique rearrangements over total unique productive rearrangements. TCR breadth was compared between groups using two-sided Wilcoxon rank-sum tests. TCRdb took over this immuneACCESS table, retaining in-frame rearrangements with V and J assigned. Such tables are incomplete; in checked studies, under half of the missing clones stem from an unresolved V gene, and the remainder is unexplained. From that table come the V and J calls and clone size; the DNA was used to work out D and trimming. In all, the sample holds around 450,000 clones, and around 89% of those were seen once. The ten biggest clones cover 3.6% of the sample.

The treatment or condition tag for this specimen amounts to: 15 to 20 received Ad26.COV2.S at low or high dose, single or two shots; about 5 received placebo; per-sample allocation not given. For vaccine and placebo recipients, repertoires were sequenced using samples collected on day 63 after the first injection. Between 29 July and 7 August 2020, Cohort 1b enrolled around 25 adults aged 18-55 years at one site in Boston, USA. Ad26.COV2.S consisted of a replication-incompetent adenovirus type 26 vector by which a prefusion-stabilized SARS-CoV-2 spike protein from the original Wuhan strain was expressed. V is clipped by 2 bases and J by 2 bases, and the sequence between their germline boundaries is 4 bases long. Counted from cysteine to phenylalanine, this CDR3 has 13 amino acids. Left in the record is the CDR3 DNA by itself, 39 bases read in frame from the first base. As encoded in the germline V gene (reference sequence), CDR1 is SGHKS while CDR2 is YYEKEE.

Turning to this clone: There is no known antigen for this receptor. No much larger clone exists at a distance of one base, and base qualities are not known.

Sequences were derived from peripheral blood, sampled in a trial of Ad26.COV2.S vaccine versus placebo. The TCR sequence derives from a person between 18 and 65 years old who received the Ad26.COV2.S COVID-19 vaccine or a placebo. The chain is encoded by TRBV5-5 joined to TRBJ2-2; the D gene is unclear. The CDR3 here reads CASSFVNTGELFF. The nucleotide sequence is TGTGCCAGCAGCTTTGTCAACACCGGGGAGCTGTTTTTT.